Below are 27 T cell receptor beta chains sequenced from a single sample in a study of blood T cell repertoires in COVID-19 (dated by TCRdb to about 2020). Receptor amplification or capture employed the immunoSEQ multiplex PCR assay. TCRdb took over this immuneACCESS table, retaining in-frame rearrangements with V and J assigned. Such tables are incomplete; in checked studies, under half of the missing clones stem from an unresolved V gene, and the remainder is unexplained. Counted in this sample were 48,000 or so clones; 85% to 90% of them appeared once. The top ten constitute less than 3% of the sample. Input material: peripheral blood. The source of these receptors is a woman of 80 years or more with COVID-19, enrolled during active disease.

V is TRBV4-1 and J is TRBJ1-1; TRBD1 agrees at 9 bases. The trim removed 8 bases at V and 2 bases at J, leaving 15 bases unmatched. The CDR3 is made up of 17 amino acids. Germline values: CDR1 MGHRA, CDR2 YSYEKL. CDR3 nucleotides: TGCGCCAGCCGGCGGGACAGGGTAAAGGTGGAAAACACTGAAGCTTTCTTT. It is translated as CASRRDRVKVENTEAFF.

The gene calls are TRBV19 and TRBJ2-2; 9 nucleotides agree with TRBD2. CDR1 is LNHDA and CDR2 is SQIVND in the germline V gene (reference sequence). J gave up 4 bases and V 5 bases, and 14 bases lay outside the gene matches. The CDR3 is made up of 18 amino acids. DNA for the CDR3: TGTGCCAGTAGTGTCACGGGCAGAGCGGGAGGTGCCACCGGGGAGCTGTTTTTT. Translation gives CASSVTGRAGGATGELFF.

The CDR3 coding sequence is TGTGCCAGCAGCCGCGGAGGGGAGGGTCACGAGCAGTACTTC. Encoded protein: CASSRGGEGHEQYF. The chain has TRBV3-1 (or the pseudogene TRBV3-2) and TRBJ2-7; TRBD2 matches at 7 bases. The CDR3 covers 14 residues. After removal of 4 bases from V and 5 bases from J, the junction contained 8 bases not matched to a gene. CDR1 LGHDT and CDR2 YNNKEL come from the germline V gene (reference sequence).

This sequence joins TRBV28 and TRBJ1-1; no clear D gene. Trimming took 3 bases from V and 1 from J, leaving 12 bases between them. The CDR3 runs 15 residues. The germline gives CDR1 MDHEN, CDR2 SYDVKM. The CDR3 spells CASSFTFLRNTEAFF. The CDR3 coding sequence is TGTGCCAGCAGTTTCACCTTCTTGAGGAACACTGAAGCTTTCTTT.

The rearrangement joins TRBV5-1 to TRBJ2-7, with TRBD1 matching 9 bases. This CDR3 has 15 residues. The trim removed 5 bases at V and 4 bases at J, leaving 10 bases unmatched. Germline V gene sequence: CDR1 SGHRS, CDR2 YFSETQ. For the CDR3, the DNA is TGCGCCAGCAGTCACGGCGGGACAGGGAATTACGAGCAGTACTTC. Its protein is CASSHGGTGNYEQYF.

CDR3 residues: CASSPPGHHTGELFF. The CDR3 nucleotides read TGTGCCAGCAGCCCTCCGGGACACCACACCGGGGAGCTGTTTTTT. The V call is TRBV11-3, the J call TRBJ2-2, with D possibly TRBD1 on 6 matching bases. V dropped 5 bases and J dropped 3 bases, with 13 bases sitting between them. This CDR3 comprises 15 residues. Looked up from germline, CDR1 is SGHNT and CDR2 is YENEEA.

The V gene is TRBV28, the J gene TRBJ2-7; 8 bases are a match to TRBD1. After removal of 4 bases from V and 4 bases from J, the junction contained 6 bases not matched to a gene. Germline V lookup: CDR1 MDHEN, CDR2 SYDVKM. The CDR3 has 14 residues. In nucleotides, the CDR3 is TGTGCCAGCAGTTCACAGGGGGTCGGGTACGAGCAGTACTTC. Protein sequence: CASSSQGVGYEQYF.

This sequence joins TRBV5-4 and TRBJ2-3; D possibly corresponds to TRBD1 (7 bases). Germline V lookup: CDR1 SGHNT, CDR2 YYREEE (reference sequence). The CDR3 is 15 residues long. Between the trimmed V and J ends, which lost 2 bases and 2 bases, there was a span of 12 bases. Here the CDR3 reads CASSFQGGYTDTQYF. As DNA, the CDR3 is TGTGCCAGCAGCTTCCAGGGGGGATACACAGATACGCAGTATTTT.

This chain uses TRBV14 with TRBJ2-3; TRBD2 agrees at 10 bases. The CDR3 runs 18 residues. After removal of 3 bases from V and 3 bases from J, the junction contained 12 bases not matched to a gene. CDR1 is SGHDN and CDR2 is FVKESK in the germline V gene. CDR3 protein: CASSQALGLARGTDTQYF. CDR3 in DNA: TGTGCCAGCAGCCAGGCACTGGGACTAGCGAGAGGGACAGATACGCAGTATTTT. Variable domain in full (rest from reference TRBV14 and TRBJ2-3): EAGVTQFPSHSVIEKGQTVTLRCDPISGHDNLYWYRRVMGKEIKFLLHFVKESKQDESGMPNNRFLAERTGGTYSTLKVQPAELEDSGVYFCASSQALGLARGTDTQYFGPGTRLTVL.

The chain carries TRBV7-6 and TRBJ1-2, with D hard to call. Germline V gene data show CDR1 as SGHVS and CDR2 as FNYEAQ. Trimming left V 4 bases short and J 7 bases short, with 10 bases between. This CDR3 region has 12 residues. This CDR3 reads CASSSDNVGYTF. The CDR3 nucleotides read TGTGCCAGCAGCTCAGACAACGTTGGCTACACCTTC.

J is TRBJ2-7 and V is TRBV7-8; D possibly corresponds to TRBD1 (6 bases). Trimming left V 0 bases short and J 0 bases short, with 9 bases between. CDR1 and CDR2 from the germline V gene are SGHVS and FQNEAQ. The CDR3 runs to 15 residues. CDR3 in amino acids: CASSLADRSSYEQYF. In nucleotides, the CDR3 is TGTGCCAGCAGCTTAGCCGACAGGAGCTCCTACGAGCAGTACTTC.

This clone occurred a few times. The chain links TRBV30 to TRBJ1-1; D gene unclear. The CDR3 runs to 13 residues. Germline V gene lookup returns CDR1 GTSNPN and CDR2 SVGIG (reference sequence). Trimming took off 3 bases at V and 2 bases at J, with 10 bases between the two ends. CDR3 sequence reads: CAWRRNLNTEAFF. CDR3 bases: TGTGCCTGGAGGCGGAACCTTAACACTGAAGCTTTCTTT.

CDR3 residues: CASSREFGNTEAFF. The CDR3 DNA follows: TGCGCCAGCAGCCGGGAATTCGGGAACACTGAAGCTTTCTTT. The chain has TRBV5-1 and TRBJ1-1, with D unclear. This CDR3 is built from 14 residues. With 4 bases removed from V and 1 base from J, the gap between germline ends came to 11 bases. Germline V gene sequence: CDR1 SGHRS, CDR2 YFSETQ.

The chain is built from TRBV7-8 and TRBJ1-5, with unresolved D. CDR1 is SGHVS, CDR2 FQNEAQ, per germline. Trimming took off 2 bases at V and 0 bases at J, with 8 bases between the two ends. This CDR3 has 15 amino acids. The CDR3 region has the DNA TGTGCCAGCAGCTTAAATTCTCCTAGCAATCAGCCCCAGCATTTT. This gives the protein CASSLNSPSNQPQHF.

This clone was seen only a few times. The CDR3 nucleotides are TGTGCCAGCAGTTTCTTGGGAGGGGAGGGTGAAGCTTTCTTT. Encoded protein: CASSFLGGEGEAFF. The chain links TRBV28 to TRBJ1-1; D possibly corresponds to TRBD1 (5 bases). Germline V CDR1 and CDR2: MDHEN, SYDVKM. The V gene lost 3 bases and the J gene lost 7 bases, with 15 bases spanning the gap. CDR3 length equals 14 residues.

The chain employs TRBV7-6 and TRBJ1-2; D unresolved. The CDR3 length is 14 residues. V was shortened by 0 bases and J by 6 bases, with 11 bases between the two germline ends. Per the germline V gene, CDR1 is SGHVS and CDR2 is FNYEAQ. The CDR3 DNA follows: TGTGCCAGCAGCTTAGCGCCCGCCTTAGATGGCTACACCTTC. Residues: CASSLAPALDGYTF. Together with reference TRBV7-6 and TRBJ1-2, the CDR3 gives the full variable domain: GAGVSQSPRYKVTKRGQDVALRCDPISGHVSLYWYRQALGQGPEFLTYFNYEAQQDKSGLPNDRFSAERPEGSISTLTIQRTEQRDSAMYRCASSLAPALDGYTFGSGTRLTVV.

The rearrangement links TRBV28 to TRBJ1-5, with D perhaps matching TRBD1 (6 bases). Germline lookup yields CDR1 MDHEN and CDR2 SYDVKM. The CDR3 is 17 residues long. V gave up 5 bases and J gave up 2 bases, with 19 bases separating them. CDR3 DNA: TGTGCCAGCAGTCCCTACGCCGGGACAAGGGGCAATCAGCCCCAGCATTTT. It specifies CASSPYAGTRGNQPQHF.

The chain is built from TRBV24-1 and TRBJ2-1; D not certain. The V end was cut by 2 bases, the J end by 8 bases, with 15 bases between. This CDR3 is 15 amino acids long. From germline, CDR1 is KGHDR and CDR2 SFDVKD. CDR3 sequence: CATSDYGFAFHEQFF. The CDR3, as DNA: TGTGCCACCAGTGATTACGGTTTTGCATTTCATGAGCAGTTCTTC.

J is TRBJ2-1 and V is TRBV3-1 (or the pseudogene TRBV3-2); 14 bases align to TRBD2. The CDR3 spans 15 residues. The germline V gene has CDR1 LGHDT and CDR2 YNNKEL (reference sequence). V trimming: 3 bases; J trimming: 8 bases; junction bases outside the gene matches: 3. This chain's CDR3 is CASSQRLAGGDEQFF. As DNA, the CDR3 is TGTGCCAGCAGCCAGAGACTAGCGGGGGGGGATGAGCAGTTCTTC.

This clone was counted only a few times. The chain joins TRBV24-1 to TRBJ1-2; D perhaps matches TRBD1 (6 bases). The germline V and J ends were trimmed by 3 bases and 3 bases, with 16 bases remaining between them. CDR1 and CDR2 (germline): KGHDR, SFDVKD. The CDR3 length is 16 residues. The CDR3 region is CATSDPASAGDYGYTF. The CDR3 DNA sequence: TGTGCCACCAGTGATCCCGCTTCAGCAGGGGACTATGGCTACACCTTC.

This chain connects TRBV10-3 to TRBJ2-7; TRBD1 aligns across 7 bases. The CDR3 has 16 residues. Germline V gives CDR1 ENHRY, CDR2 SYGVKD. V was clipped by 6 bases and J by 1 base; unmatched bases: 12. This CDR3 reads CAIRALGQGESYEQYF. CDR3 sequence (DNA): TGTGCCATCAGGGCCCTCGGGCAGGGGGAGTCCTACGAGCAGTACTTC.

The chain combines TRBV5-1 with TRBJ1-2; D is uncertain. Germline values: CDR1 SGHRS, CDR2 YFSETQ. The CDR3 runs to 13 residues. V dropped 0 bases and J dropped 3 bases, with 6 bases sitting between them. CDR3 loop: CASSLDSYYGYTF. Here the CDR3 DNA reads TGCGCCAGCAGCTTGGACAGCTACTATGGCTACACCTTC.

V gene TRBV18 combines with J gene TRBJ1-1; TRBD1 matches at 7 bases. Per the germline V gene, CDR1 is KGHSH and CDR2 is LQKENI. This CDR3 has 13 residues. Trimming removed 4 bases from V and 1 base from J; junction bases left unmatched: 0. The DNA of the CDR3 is TGTGCCAGCTCACGGGACAGGAACACTGAAGCTTTCTTT. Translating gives CASSRDRNTEAFF.

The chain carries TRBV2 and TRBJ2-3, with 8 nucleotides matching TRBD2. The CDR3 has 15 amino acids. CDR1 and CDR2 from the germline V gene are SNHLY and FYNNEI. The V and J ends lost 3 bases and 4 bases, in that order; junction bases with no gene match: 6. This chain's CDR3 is CASSEQRGIADTQYF. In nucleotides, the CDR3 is TGTGCCAGCAGTGAGCAGCGGGGGATCGCAGATACGCAGTATTTT.

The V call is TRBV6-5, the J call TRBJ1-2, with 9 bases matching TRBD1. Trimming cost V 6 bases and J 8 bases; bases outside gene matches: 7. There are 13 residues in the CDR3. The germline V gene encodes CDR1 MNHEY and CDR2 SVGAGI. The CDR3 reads CASRGDRADGYTF. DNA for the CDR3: TGTGCCAGCAGGGGGGACAGGGCGGACGGCTACACCTTC.

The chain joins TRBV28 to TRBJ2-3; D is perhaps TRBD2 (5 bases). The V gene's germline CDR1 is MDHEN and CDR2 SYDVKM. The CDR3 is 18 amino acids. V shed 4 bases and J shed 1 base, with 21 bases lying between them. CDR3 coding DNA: TGTGCCAGCAGTTCCAACACTAGGACTCAACGGGGCACAGATACGCAGTATTTT. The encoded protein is CASSSNTRTQRGTDTQYF.

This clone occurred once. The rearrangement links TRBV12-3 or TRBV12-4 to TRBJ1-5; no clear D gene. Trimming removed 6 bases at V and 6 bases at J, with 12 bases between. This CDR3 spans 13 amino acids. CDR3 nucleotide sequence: TGTGCCAGCAGCATCTCAGCGGGTCAGCCCCAGCATTTT. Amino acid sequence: CASSISAGQPQHF.